These 13 T cell receptor beta chains share one sample of origin, sequenced in a study of blood T cell repertoires in COVID-19 (dated by TCRdb to about 2020). Library method: the immunoSEQ multiplex PCR assay. TCRdb mirrors the immuneACCESS table, restricted to in-frame sequences. Some clones are absent from its copies; in checked studies, under half trace to an unresolved V gene, and the reason for the others is unknown. This sample has about 110,000 clones in its table, and approximately 84% of those were observed once. Jointly, the top ten make up roughly 4.6% of the sample. Material for sequencing was peripheral blood. All receptors derive from a human donor in a cohort sampled during active COVID-19.

The V gene is TRBV11-2, the J gene TRBJ1-3, with D unclear. Germline CDR1 SGHAT, CDR2 FQNNGV. V gave up 4 bases and J gave up 1 base, with 17 bases separating them. This CDR3 contains 17 residues. CDR3: CASSSPTRGLSGNTIYF. The CDR3 DNA sequence: TGTGCCAGCAGCTCCCCCACGAGAGGGCTATCTGGAAACACCATATATTTT.

This clone has just one count. The genes are TRBV7-9 and TRBJ2-7; D uncertain. The CDR3 totals 13 residues. Trimming left V 5 bases short and J 4 bases short, with 12 bases between. Per germline, CDR1 SEHNR and CDR2 FQNEAQ (reference sequence). CDR3 DNA: TGTGCCAGCAGCCCCTCGGGTTTTTACGAGCAGTACTTC. Amino acids: CASSPSGFYEQYF.

V usage is TRBV5-4 and J usage is TRBJ2-1; 14 bases are shared with TRBD2. The CDR3 covers 18 residues. Losses at the gene ends were 4 bases for V and 7 bases for J; bases not matched to a gene: 13. Germline values: CDR1 SGHNT, CDR2 YYREEE (reference sequence). CDR3 in amino acids: CASSTIPGLAGVSNEQFF. The CDR3 DNA is TGTGCCAGCAGCACGATTCCGGGACTAGCGGGAGTATCGAATGAGCAGTTCTTC. The entire variable domain, with the rest obtained from reference TRBV5-4 and TRBJ2-1, is as follows: ETGVTQSPTHLIKTRGQQVTLRCSSQSGHNTVSWYQQALGQGPQFIFQYYREEENGRGNFPPRFSGLQFPNYSSELNVNALELDDSALYLCASSTIPGLAGVSNEQFFGPGTRLTVL.

CDR3 region: CASSPGTGDTDTQYF. DNA for the CDR3: TGTGCCAGCTCACCAGGGACAGGGGACACAGATACGCAGTATTTT. The chain has TRBV18 and TRBJ2-3; 10 bases fit TRBD1. Germline lookup yields CDR1 KGHSH and CDR2 LQKENI. This CDR3 is 15 amino acids long. The ends lost 2 bases at V and 2 bases at J; junction bases unmatched: 1.

The chain has TRBV28 and TRBJ1-5; 8 bases match TRBD1. The J segment lost 0 bases and the V segment lost 4 bases, leaving 11 bases of the junction unmatched. Per germline, CDR1 MDHEN and CDR2 SYDVKM. This CDR3 has 18 amino acids. The chain's CDR3 is CASSYMTGAVYSNQPQHF. The CDR3 coding sequence is TGTGCCAGCAGTTACATGACAGGGGCCGTTTATAGCAATCAGCCCCAGCATTTT.

J is TRBJ2-2 and V is TRBV5-4; D might be TRBD1 (5 bases). There are 13 residues in the CDR3. The V end lost 1 base, the J end lost 4 bases, and 5 bases lay between the germline ends. The germline CDR1 and CDR2 sequences are SGHNT and YYREEE (reference sequence). The CDR3 nucleotides are TGTGCCAGCAGCTTGCAGGGCACCGGGGAGCTGTTTTTT. As protein: CASSLQGTGELFF.

The chain joins TRBV27 to TRBJ2-1; D gene ambiguous. The germline CDR1 and CDR2 sequences are MNHEY and SMNVEV (reference sequence). V dropped 3 bases and J dropped 0 bases, with 9 bases sitting between them. This CDR3 has 15 amino acids. The chain's CDR3 is CASSFNSLSYNEQFF. Here the CDR3 DNA reads TGTGCCAGCAGTTTCAACAGCCTCTCCTACAATGAGCAGTTCTTC.

This CDR3 is CASSLGGTARNSPLHF. The CDR3, as DNA: TGTGCCAGCAGTCTGGGCGGGACCGCTCGTAATTCACCCCTCCACTTT. The chain recombines TRBV27 with TRBJ1-6; D possibly corresponds to TRBD1 (5 bases). The germline V and J ends were trimmed by 5 bases and 6 bases, with 17 bases remaining between them. CDR1 MNHEY and CDR2 SMNVEV come from the germline V gene (reference sequence). CDR3 size: 16 residues.

This sequence joins TRBV25-1 and TRBJ2-2; 7 bases agree with TRBD1. The CDR3 contains 15 residues. V dropped 10 bases and J dropped 0; count of bases not matched to a gene: 8. The germline V gene encodes CDR1 MGHDK and CDR2 SYGVNS. The CDR3 nucleotides read TGTGCCACCCAGGGGGTATGGCCGAACACCGGGGAGCTGTTTTTT. This sequence encodes CATQGVWPNTGELFF. Complete variable domain (other parts from reference TRBV25-1 and TRBJ2-2): EADIYQTPRYLVIGTGKKITLECSQTMGHDKMYWYQQDPGMELHLIHYSYGVNSTEKGDLSSESTVSRIRTEHFPLTLESARPSHTSQYLCATQGVWPNTGELFFGEGSRLTVL.

The chain recombines TRBV28 with TRBJ2-2; 7 bases map to TRBD2. This CDR3 is 14 amino acids long. Germline lookup yields CDR1 MDHEN and CDR2 SYDVKM. V dropped 7 bases and J dropped 5; count of bases not matched to a gene: 7. DNA for the CDR3: TGTGCCAGCATCGCGGGAGTAAAGACCGGGGAGCTGTTTTTT. This sequence encodes CASIAGVKTGELFF.

The chain is built from TRBV7-2 and TRBJ2-3, with D maybe TRBD2 (5 bases). The V and J ends lost 5 bases and 2 bases respectively, with 20 bases between them. From germline, CDR1 is SGHTA and CDR2 FQGNSA. The CDR3 spans 17 residues. The CDR3 DNA reads as TGTGCCAGCAGCCAAGGGAGTCCGATAAGAACCACAGATACGCAGTATTTT. It yields the protein CASSQGSPIRTTDTQYF.

This rearrangement joins TRBV5-4 to TRBJ1-1, with D perhaps TRBD1 (6 bases). The CDR3 is 15 amino acids. Germline lookup yields CDR1 SGHNT and CDR2 YYREEE (reference sequence). V shed 4 bases and J shed 10 bases, with 23 bases lying between them. The CDR3 region has the DNA TGTGCCAGCAGCCAAAGCCGATTGTCAGGGGTGGGAGCTTTCTTT. Translating gives CASSQSRLSGVGAFF.

The chain links TRBV2 to TRBJ1-1, with 9 positions matching TRBD1. The CDR3 is made up of 14 amino acids. V was pared by 6 bases and J by 6 bases, with 8 bases of the junction left unmatched. Germline loops: CDR1 SNHLY, CDR2 FYNNEI. The CDR3 bases are TGTGCCAGCAGCCTACAGGGGGCGCTCGCTGAAGCTTTCTTT. Translation gives CASSLQGALAEAFF.